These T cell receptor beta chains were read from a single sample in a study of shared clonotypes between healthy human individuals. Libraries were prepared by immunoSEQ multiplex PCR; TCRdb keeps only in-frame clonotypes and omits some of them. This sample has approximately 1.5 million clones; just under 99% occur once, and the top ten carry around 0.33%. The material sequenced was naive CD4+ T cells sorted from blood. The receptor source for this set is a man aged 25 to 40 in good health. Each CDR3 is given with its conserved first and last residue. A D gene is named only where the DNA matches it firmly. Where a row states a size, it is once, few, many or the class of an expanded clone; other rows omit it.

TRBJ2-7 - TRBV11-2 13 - TGTGCCAGCAGCTTAGGCCTACGGCTAGAGCAGTACTTC CASSLGLRLEQYF
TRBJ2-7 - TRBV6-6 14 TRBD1 TGTGCCAGCAGTTACCGGGACAGGGGATACGAGCAGTACTTC CASSYRDRGYEQYF
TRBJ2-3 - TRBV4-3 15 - TGCGCCAGCAGCCAAGATCCGGTTAGCACAGATACGCAGTATTTT CASSQDPVSTDTQYF
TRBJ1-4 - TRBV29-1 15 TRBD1 TGCAGCGTCGGGACAGGGGTGGGCACTAATGAAAAACTGTTTTTT CSVGTGVGTNEKLFF
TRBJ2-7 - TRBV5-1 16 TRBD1 TGCGCCAGCAGCTTGGAGTGGGACAGGCAACCATACGAGCAGTACTTC CASSLEWDRQPYEQYF
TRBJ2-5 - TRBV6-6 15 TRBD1 TGTGCCAGCAAACGGGACAGGACGGTCCCGGAGACCCAGTACTTC CASKRDRTVPETQYF
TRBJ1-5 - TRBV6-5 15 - TGTGCCAGCAGTTACTCGGGGCAGGGCAATCAGCCCCAGCATTTT CASSYSGQGNQPQHF
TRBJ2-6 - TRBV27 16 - TGTGCCAGCAGTTCGCGTAGGTTCTCTGGGGCCAACGTCCTGACTTTC CASSSRRFSGANVLTF
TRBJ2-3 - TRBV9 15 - TGTGCCAGCAGCGTAGTTGGCGGGGGCACAGATACGCAGTATTTT CASSVVGGGTDTQYF
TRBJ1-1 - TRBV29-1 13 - TGCAGCGTTGAAGAGGACTTGAACACTGAAGCTTTCTTT CSVEEDLNTEAFF
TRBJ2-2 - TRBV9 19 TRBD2 TGTGCCAGCAGCGTAGATAGCGGGAGGGCCCCACCGAACACCGGGGAGCTGTTTTTT CASSVDSGRAPPNTGELFF
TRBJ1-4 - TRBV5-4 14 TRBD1 TGTGCCAGCAGCGAAAACAGGGGTGGTGAAAAACTGTTTTTT CASSENRGGEKLFF
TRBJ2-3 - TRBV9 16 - TGTGCCAGCAGCGTAGCGGCAGGGAGAGCCACAGATACGCAGTATTTT CASSVAAGRATDTQYF
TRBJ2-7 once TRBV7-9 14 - TGTGCCAGCAGCTTAGGCGGAGAGAGGTACGAGCAGTACTTC CASSLGGERYEQYF
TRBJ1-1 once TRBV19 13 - TGTGCCAGTAGTATATTAGGACCGGGAGAAGCTTTCTTT CASSILGPGEAFF
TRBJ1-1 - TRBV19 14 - TGTGCCAGCCGAGGAGCAGGCATGAACACTGAAGCTTTCTTT CASRGAGMNTEAFF
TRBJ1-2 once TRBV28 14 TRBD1 TGTGCCAGCAGTTTTGTGGACAGGGTCTATGGCTACACCTTC CASSFVDRVYGYTF
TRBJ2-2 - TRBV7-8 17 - TGTGCCAGCAGGTCCTTGGGGGGGACAGACTACACCGGGGAGCTGTTTTTT CASRSLGGTDYTGELFF
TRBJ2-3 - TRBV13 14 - TGTGCCAGCAGCTTAGGAGAAGGCACAGATACGCAGTATTTT CASSLGEGTDTQYF
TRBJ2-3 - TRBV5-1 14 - TGCGCCAGCAGCTTTGGAGGGGCCACAGATACGCAGTATTTT CASSFGGATDTQYF
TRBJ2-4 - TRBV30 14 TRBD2 TGTGCCTGGAGTCGGGGGGGTACCAAAAACATTCAGTACTTC CAWSRGGTKNIQYF
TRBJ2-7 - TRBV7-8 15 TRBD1 TGTGCCAGCAGCTTAGCGACAGGGGGGTCCTACGAGCAGTACTTC CASSLATGGSYEQYF
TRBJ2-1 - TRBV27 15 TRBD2 TGTGCCAGCAGTCGATTGCTAGCGGGAGGGTTGGAGCAGTTCTTC CASSRLLAGGLEQFF
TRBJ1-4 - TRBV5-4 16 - TGTGCCAGCAGCTCGGGACGTAATACAACTAATGAAAAACTGTTTTTT CASSSGRNTTNEKLFF
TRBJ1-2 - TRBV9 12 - TGTGCCAGCACGGGGCGGGACTATGGCTACACCTTC CASTGRDYGYTF
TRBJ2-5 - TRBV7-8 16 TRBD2 TGTGCCAGCAGCTCAGTGACTAGCGGGAGGAAAGAGACCCAGTACTTC CASSSVTSGRKETQYF
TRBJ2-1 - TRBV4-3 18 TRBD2 TGCGCCAGCAGCCACCCCCTCAAGCGGGGGACTTCCTACAATGAGCAGTTCTTC CASSHPLKRGTSYNEQFF
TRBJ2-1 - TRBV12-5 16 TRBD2 TGTGCTAGTGGTTTGATTCTAGCGGGAGGGCCCAATGAGCAGTTCTTC CASGLILAGGPNEQFF
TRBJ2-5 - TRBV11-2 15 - TGTGCCAGCCGGCTACAGCGGGCAGCAGGCCAGACCCAGTACTTC CASRLQRAAGQTQYF
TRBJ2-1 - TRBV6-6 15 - TGTGCCAGCAGTTACTCGCTCACAACGGACCCGAGGAAGTTCTTC CASSYSLTTDPRKFF
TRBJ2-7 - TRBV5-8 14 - TGTGCCAGCAGACTTCACGGCCAGACCTACGAGCAGTACTTC CASRLHGQTYEQYF
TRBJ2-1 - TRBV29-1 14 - TGCAGCGTAACAGGAAAAACTAGCTACAATGAGCAGTTCTTC CSVTGKTSYNEQFF
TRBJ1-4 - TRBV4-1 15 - TGCGCCAGCAGCCAAAGCTTTACTGATGGTGAAAAACTGTTTTTT CASSQSFTDGEKLFF
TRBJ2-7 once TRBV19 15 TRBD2 TGTGCCAGTACCCTCGGGACTAGCGGAACCTACGAGCAGTACTTC CASTLGTSGTYEQYF
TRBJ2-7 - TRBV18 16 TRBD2 TGTGCCAGCTCACCACCGAGTCCAGCGGGAGTGGGCGAGCAGTACTTC CASSPPSPAGVGEQYF
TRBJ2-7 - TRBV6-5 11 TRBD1 TGTGCCAGCGGACAGGGGTACGAGCAGTACTTC CASGQGYEQYF
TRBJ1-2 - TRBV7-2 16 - TGTGCCAGCAGCTTATACCAGGTCCAAGGGGGCTATGGCTACACCTTC CASSLYQVQGGYGYTF
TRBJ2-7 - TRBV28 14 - TGTGCCAGCAGTCCTGCTGGCTGGGCCAACGAGCAGTACTTC CASSPAGWANEQYF
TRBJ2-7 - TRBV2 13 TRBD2 TGTGCCAGCAGGGACCGGGAGGGCTACGAGCAGTACTTC CASRDREGYEQYF
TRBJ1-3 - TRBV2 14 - TGTGCCAGTACGACCGAGGCCGGAGGGGACACCATATATTTT CASTTEAGGDTIYF